One sample yielded the 26 T cell receptor beta chains listed below, sequenced in a study of T cell changes during pregnancy in multiple sclerosis (dated 2019 in TCRdb). The library was built by means of the immunoSEQ multiplex PCR assay. The immuneACCESS repertoire file appears here via TCRdb, limited to in-frame rearrangements. These files lack a portion of the clones; in checked studies, under half of the deficit traces to unresolved V genes, and the cause of the others is not known. The sample includes 35,000 to 45,000 clones, with around 90% observed a single time. Roughly 0.69% of the sample comes from the top ten. Specimen: CD4+ T cells from peripheral blood mononuclear cells, collected before pregnancy. These receptors originate from a female donor with multiple sclerosis, enrolled in a pregnancy study.

This clone showed up just a few times. The rearrangement joins TRBV10-3 to TRBJ1-3; 8 bases are shared with TRBD1. This CDR3 contains 15 residues. The V and J ends lost 8 bases and 0 bases, in that order; junction bases with no gene match: 6. The germline gives CDR1 ENHRY, CDR2 SYGVKD. The CDR3 DNA reads TGTGCCATCGGACGAGACAGGGGCTCTGGAAACACCATATATTTT. Translated, it gives CAIGRDRGSGNTIYF.

This clone was detected once. This sequence joins TRBV6-6 and TRBJ1-2; TRBD1 agrees at 7 bases. With 10 bases clipped from V and 5 bases from J, the junction kept 13 bases outside the gene matches. Per germline, CDR1 MNHNY and CDR2 SVGAGI (reference sequence). The CDR3 extends over 14 amino acids. CDR3 coding DNA: TGTGCCACCCTACCGCCGGGACAGAGATATGGCTACACCTTC. Its protein is CATLPPGQRYGYTF.

This chain connects TRBV2 to TRBJ1-2, with D possibly being TRBD1 (5 bases). This CDR3 comprises 15 residues. From germline, CDR1 is SNHLY and CDR2 FYNNEI. V lost 8 bases, J lost 6 bases, and 22 bases lay in between. Here the CDR3 DNA reads TGTGCCAGCCTCTCGGGGGTTGCTGCCCTAAATGGCTACACCTTC. Translation: CASLSGVAALNGYTF.

In nucleotides, the CDR3 is TGTGCCAGCAGTTACCACTGGGACAGCTATGGCTACACCTTC. Its protein product is CASSYHWDSYGYTF. The chain has TRBV6-6 and TRBJ1-2, with 7 bases matching TRBD1. CDR1 MNHNY and CDR2 SVGAGI come from the germline V gene (reference sequence). There are 14 residues in the CDR3. Trimming took 2 bases from V and 4 from J; bases not matched to a gene: 4.

The chain is built from TRBV5-1 and TRBJ2-7, with 8 bases matching TRBD1. CDR1 is SGHRS and CDR2 is YFSETQ in the germline V gene. This CDR3 comprises 16 residues. Germline trimming cut 1 base from V and 0 bases from J; bases unmatched to any gene: 6. CDR3: CASSLWGQESSYEQYF. In nucleotides, the CDR3 is TGCGCCAGCAGCTTGTGGGGACAGGAGAGCTCCTACGAGCAGTACTTC.

The chain uses TRBV6-4 and TRBJ2-1, with TRBD2 matching over 9 bases. The CDR3 runs 16 residues. CDR1 and CDR2 from the germline V gene are MRHNA and SNTAGT. Germline trimming cut 5 bases from V and 6 bases from J; bases unmatched to any gene: 11. The CDR3 here is CASSPTYSGGRNEQFF. The CDR3 nucleotides read TGTGCCAGCAGTCCCACCTATAGCGGGGGTCGCAATGAGCAGTTCTTC.

The chain carries TRBV5-4 and TRBJ2-2; tentative D call: TRBD1 (5 bases). This CDR3 is 13 amino acids long. Per germline, CDR1 SGHNT and CDR2 YYREEE (reference sequence). V shed 4 bases and J shed 7 bases, with 11 bases lying between them. The chain's CDR3 is CASSPDTRGELFF. The DNA of the CDR3 is TGTGCCAGCAGCCCGGACACGCGCGGGGAGCTGTTTTTT.

The V gene is TRBV11-1, the J gene TRBJ1-1, with D tentatively TRBD1 (5 bases). Germline values: CDR1 SGHAT, CDR2 FQDESV (reference sequence). The length of the CDR3 is 16 residues. Trimming pared 2 bases from V and 5 bases from J, leaving 18 bases between. CDR3 bases: TGTGCCAGCAGCTTATGGGCGATGGGGGGTCGGACTGAAGCTTTCTTT. It specifies CASSLWAMGGRTEAFF.

CDR3 bases: TGTGCCAGCAGTACGGGACAGGGGAACGAGCAGTACTTC. Translated, it gives CASSTGQGNEQYF. The chain joins TRBV11-3 to TRBJ2-7; 10 nucleotides match TRBD1. This CDR3 is built from 13 residues. V shed 6 bases, J shed 5 bases, and the junction held 4 bases outside the gene matches. Looked up from germline, CDR1 is SGHNT and CDR2 is YENEEA.

This rearrangement joins TRBV28 to TRBJ1-4; D gene unclear. The CDR3 runs to 15 residues. Germline V gene lookup returns CDR1 MDHEN and CDR2 SYDVKM. With 6 bases removed from V and 2 bases from J, the gap between germline ends came to 13 bases. In DNA, the CDR3 is TGTGCCAGCAGCCTGGGTGGGCTGACTAATGAAAAACTGTTTTTT. It yields the protein CASSLGGLTNEKLFF.

The genes are TRBV5-4 and TRBJ2-7, with D uncertain. This CDR3 contains 15 residues. Trimming shortened V by 4 bases and J by 2 bases, and 16 bases separated the two germline ends. The germline gives CDR1 SGHNT, CDR2 YYREEE (reference sequence). The CDR3 DNA sequence: TGTGCCAGCAGCCCGGAAGCGTTCCCGCCCTACGAGCAGTACTTC. This translates into CASSPEAFPPYEQYF.

The gene calls are TRBV19 and TRBJ1-5, with D maybe TRBD1 (5 bases). This CDR3 comprises 19 residues. V lost 3 bases and J lost 0, with 21 bases in between. The germline CDR1 and CDR2 sequences are LNHDA and SQIVND (reference sequence). In DNA, the CDR3 is TGTGCCAGTAGTATCGGCTCGATGGTGGGGGGTTATAGCAATCAGCCCCAGCATTTT. Translated, it gives CASSIGSMVGGYSNQPQHF.

This clone occurred a few times. The genes are TRBV6-5 and TRBJ2-3; the D gene could be TRBD1 or TRBD2 (6 bases each). The CDR3 consists of 13 residues. Germline V gives CDR1 MNHEY, CDR2 SVGAGI. The germline V and J ends were trimmed by 6 bases and 4 bases, with 11 bases remaining between them. CDR3 sequence reads: CASSYGGADTQYF. The CDR3 DNA is TGTGCCAGCAGCTACGGGGGCGCAGATACGCAGTATTTT.

V gene TRBV7-2 combines with J gene TRBJ2-3, with 12 bases identical to TRBD2. This CDR3 spans 17 amino acids. The ends lost 0 bases at V and 1 base at J; junction bases unmatched: 2. Germline CDR1 and CDR2: SGHTA and FQGNSA. The CDR3: CASSLAASGGGTDTQYF. The DNA for the CDR3 is TGTGCCAGCAGCTTAGCGGCTAGCGGGGGGGGCACAGATACGCAGTATTTT.

V and J are TRBV7-6 and TRBJ2-1; 7 bases line up with TRBD1. Germline V lookup: CDR1 SGHVS, CDR2 FNYEAQ. The CDR3 loop spans 15 amino acids. Unmatched junction bases numbered 11, after V lost 9 bases and J lost 3 bases. The CDR3 bases are TGTGCCAGGGAATGGTGGGACAGTTACTACAATGAGCAGTTCTTC. Translation gives CAREWWDSYYNEQFF.

The chain links TRBV7-9 to TRBJ1-2; a possible D gene is TRBD1 (6 bases). Germline-derived CDR1 and CDR2 are SEHNR and FQNEAQ (reference sequence). This CDR3 is built from 13 residues. V dropped 4 bases and J dropped 2 bases, with 8 bases sitting between them. The CDR3 is CASSSQGNYGYTF. The CDR3 nucleotides are TGTGCCAGCAGCTCACAGGGCAACTATGGCTACACCTTC.

V is TRBV19 and J is TRBJ2-4; 9 bases match TRBD1. Germline values: CDR1 LNHDA, CDR2 SQIVND (reference sequence). The CDR3 runs 19 residues. The J segment lost 6 bases and the V segment lost 3 bases, leaving 18 bases of the junction unmatched. The CDR3 DNA reads as TGTGCCAGTAGTATCGAGACCGGGACAGGGAAGGGGAACCTAAACATTCAGTACTTC. Translating it yields CASSIETGTGKGNLNIQYF.

The chain has TRBV13 and TRBJ1-2, with 10 bases matching TRBD1. Trimming took 3 bases from V and 3 from J; bases not matched to a gene: 1. CDR3 length equals 14 residues. Germline-derived CDR1 and CDR2 are PRHDT and FYEKMQ (reference sequence). CDR3 coding DNA: TGTGCCAGCAGCTTCGGGACAGGGGACTATGGCTACACCTTC. Its protein product is CASSFGTGDYGYTF.

J is TRBJ2-6 and V is TRBV7-2; TRBD1 matches at 9 bases. CDR1 and CDR2 (germline): SGHTA, FQGNSA. The V and J ends lost 0 bases and 0 bases, in that order; junction bases with no gene match: 3. The CDR3 is 18 amino acids. The CDR3 here is CASSLATGGPSGANVLTF. The CDR3 region has the DNA TGTGCCAGCAGCTTAGCGACAGGGGGGCCCTCTGGGGCCAACGTCCTGACTTTC.

A single count supports this clone. The chain has TRBV9 and TRBJ1-2; the D gene is possibly TRBD1 (5 bases). V shed 4 bases and J shed 8 bases, with 21 bases lying between them. The CDR3 runs 15 residues. Germline V gives CDR1 SGDLS, CDR2 YYNGEE. DNA of the CDR3: TGTGCCAGCAGCACCCACACGGGGGTTACTTCAGGCTACACCTTC. This codes for CASSTHTGVTSGYTF.

This clone was seen a single time. J is TRBJ1-4 and V is TRBV5-1; D is possibly TRBD1 (6 bases). This CDR3 has 17 residues. Trimming left V 0 bases short and J 8 bases short, with 20 bases between. Germline assignment: CDR1 SGHRS and CDR2 YFSETQ. This chain's CDR3 is CASSLGPRGAVYEKLFF. CDR3 coding DNA: TGCGCCAGCAGCTTGGGCCCCCGGGGGGCAGTCTACGAAAAACTGTTTTTT.

This clone has just a few counts. This sequence joins TRBV9 and TRBJ1-1, with D tentatively TRBD1 (6 bases). Per germline, CDR1 SGDLS and CDR2 YYNGEE. CDR3 length equals 13 residues. Deletions cut 3 bases from V and 5 bases from J, with 11 bases between. CDR3 coding DNA: TGTGCCAGCAGCGCAAACAGGGATACTGAAGCTTTCTTT. The encoded protein is CASSANRDTEAFF.

V and J are TRBV7-8 and TRBJ1-5; possibly TRBD1 for D (5 bases). This CDR3 has 14 amino acids. Trimming cost V 6 bases and J 5 bases, with 14 bases left between them. CDR1 is SGHVS, CDR2 FQNEAQ, per germline. CDR3 sequence: CASSHEGADQPQHF. The CDR3 DNA reads as TGTGCCAGCAGTCATGAAGGGGCGGATCAGCCCCAGCATTTT.

This chain connects TRBV29-1 to TRBJ1-2; D is unclear. Germline CDR1 is SQVTM and CDR2 is ANQGSEA. The CDR3 has 12 residues. The germline V and J ends were trimmed by 7 bases and 7 bases, with 16 bases remaining between them. DNA for the CDR3: TGCAGCGCCCGAATAGGGAGAGGTGGCTACACCTTC. Translation: CSARIGRGGYTF.

This chain joins TRBV5-6 and TRBJ1-4, with 9 bases that match TRBD1. Unmatched junction bases numbered 17, after V lost 4 bases and J lost 10 bases. The CDR3 is 17 amino acids. Germline V lookup: CDR1 SGHDT, CDR2 YYEEEE. As DNA, the CDR3 is TGTGCCAGCAGCAAGGACAGGGGAGTACCCAGTGGCGGAAAACTGTTTTTT. This translates into CASSKDRGVPSGGKLFF.

This chain uses TRBV7-2 with TRBJ1-2, with TRBD1 identical over 7 bases. Germline CDR1 and CDR2: SGHTA and FQGNSA. After removal of 6 bases from V and 8 bases from J, the junction contained 6 bases not matched to a gene. The CDR3 consists of 12 residues. The CDR3 is CASRLTGSGYTF. As DNA, the CDR3 is TGTGCCAGCAGGTTGACAGGGAGCGGCTACACCTTC.